The rows below give T cell receptor beta chains drawn from one sample of a study of blood T cells in healthy people across ages. One entry per CDR3 protein results from TCRdb running MiXCR on the 5' RACE reads. This sample yields approximately 850,000 distinct CDR3 sequences, of which 58% are seen a single time; around 22% belongs to the top ten. Specimen: blood. Receptors were obtained from a man younger than 40 in good health. Both conserved end residues are part of each CDR3. A D gene is named only where the DNA matches it firmly. Only part of the rows carry a size: once, few, many, or a class if the clone is expanded.

.,TRBV21-1,TRBJ1-2,13,.,TGTGCCAGCAGCAAACTACGCGGCTATGGCTACACCTTC,CASSKLRGYGYTF
.,TRBV7-2,TRBJ2-7,15,.,TGTGCCAGCAGCTTGCAACCCGCGGTTATCTACGAGCAGTACTTC,CASSLQPAVIYEQYF
TRBD2,TRBV4-1,TRBJ2-3,20,.,TGCGCCAGCAGCCAGTACCAAGGGCTAGCGGACCTAGAGGGGACAGATACGCAGTATTTT,CASSQYQGLADLEGTDTQYF
.,TRBV20-1,TRBJ2-7,17,.,TGCAGTGCTAGAGATCGGGTTTGGGGCGGACAGACCTCCGAGCAGTACTTC,CSARDRVWGGQTSEQYF
TRBD1,TRBV15,TRBJ2-5,15,.,TGTGCCACCGATATTGGTACAGGGGGCCAAGAGACCCAGTACTTC,CATDIGTGGQETQYF
TRBD2,TRBV20-1,TRBJ2-1,13,.,TGCAGTGCTAGAGACTGGGGGGGAAATGAGCAGTTCTTC,CSARDWGGNEQFF
.,TRBV20-1,TRBJ2-1,14,.,TGCAGTGCCCTGTTCGGGGGGCAAAACGGTGAGCAGTTCTTC,CSALFGGQNGEQFF
TRBD1,TRBV6-1,TRBJ2-1,14,.,TGTGCCAGCAGCACAGGGGCGGACAACAATGAGCAGTTCTTC,CASSTGADNNEQFF
.,TRBV21-1,TRBJ2-7,15,.,TGTGCCAGCAGCAAAAGTTACAGGAGCTCCTACGAGCAGTACTTC,CASSKSYRSSYEQYF
TRBD2,TRBV20-1,TRBJ2-1,14,.,TGCAGTGCAATGCCGGGACTAGCTAACGATGAGCAGTTCTTC,CSAMPGLANDEQFF
.,TRBV2,TRBJ1-2,14,.,TGTGCCAGCAGCCCAGGGGACAAATCCTATGGCTACACCTTC,CASSPGDKSYGYTF
TRBD2,TRBV29-1,TRBJ2-1,17,.,TGCAGCGTTGACGGGACCTTAGCGGGACTCGACTACAATGAGCAGTTCTTC,CSVDGTLAGLDYNEQFF
TRBD2,TRBV5-1,TRBJ2-5,15,.,TGCGCCAGCAGCTCTGGACTAGCGGAGGGAGAGACCCAGTACTTC,CASSSGLAEGETQYF
TRBD2,TRBV7-8,TRBJ2-1,14,.,TGTGCCAGCGCGCTAGCGGGTACCTACAATGAGCAGTTCTTC,CASALAGTYNEQFF
.,TRBV28,TRBJ2-1,12,few,TGTGCCAGCAGTGTGTATAGGAGTGAGCAGTTCTTC,CASSVYRSEQFF
.,TRBV7-2,TRBJ2-3,14,.,TGTGCCAGCAGGTTAGGGGGGAGCACAGATACGCAGTATTTT,CASRLGGSTDTQYF
TRBD2,TRBV4-3,TRBJ2-4,15,.,TGCGCCAGCAGCCTCGGGACTAGCGGGATTAGTGAGCAGTACTTC,CASSLGTSGISEQYF
.,TRBV21-1,TRBJ1-2,15,few,TGTGCCAGCAGCAAAGAAGCCGAGGGCTCCTATGGCTACACCTTC,CASSKEAEGSYGYTF
.,TRBV5-6,TRBJ2-3,13,.,TGTGCCAGCAGCCCGGGGACTCAGGATACGCAGTATTTT,CASSPGTQDTQYF
TRBD1,TRBV28,TRBJ2-7,15,.,TGTGCCAGCAGTAGGGGGACAGGGGGGTCCTACGAGCAGTACTTC,CASSRGTGGSYEQYF
TRBD2,TRBV29-1,TRBJ2-1,14,.,TGCAGTACATCCAGGCGGGGGACCGGCCCTGAGCAGTTCTTC,CSTSRRGTGPEQFF
.,TRBV7-2,TRBJ2-3,15,.,TGTGCCAGCAGCCCACAGGGAGTTGTCGGCGATACGCAGTATTTT,CASSPQGVVGDTQYF
TRBD1,TRBV7-2,TRBJ2-5,13,.,TGTGCCAGCAGCTTAAGGGGACAGGGGGACCTGTACTTC,CASSLRGQGDLYF
TRBD2,TRBV20-1,TRBJ2-7,14,few,TGCAGTGCCCCTGTAGCGGGAGCTCTTTACGAGCAGTACTTC,CSAPVAGALYEQYF
TRBD2,TRBV7-9,TRBJ2-7,16,few,TGTGCCAGCAGCCCCAGCGGCGGGAGTCGAACCAACGAGCAGTACTTC,CASSPSGGSRTNEQYF
.,TRBV6-5,TRBJ1-4,15,.,TGTGCCAGCGGTTACTCCTCACAGGAGAATGAAAAACTGTTTTTT,CASGYSSQENEKLFF
.,TRBV3-1,TRBJ1-1,14,.,TGTGCCAGCAGTCACCCGGGACCGAACACTGAAGCTTTCTTT,CASSHPGPNTEAFF
.,TRBV12-3/TRBV12-4,TRBJ2-5,13,.,TGTGCCAGCAGTTTTACCTTTAAAGAGACCCAGTACTTC,CASSFTFKETQYF
.,TRBV6-6,TRBJ1-1,10,.,TGTGCCAGCAGTAGACAGGAAGCTTTCTTT,CASSRQEAFF
.,TRBV29-1,TRBJ2-1,16,.,TGCAGCGTTTCGGGACCAGCCGAATATTCCTACAATGAGCAGTTCTTC,CSVSGPAEYSYNEQFF
TRBD1,TRBV29-1,TRBJ1-2,13,few,TGCAGCGTATGGGAAGGACAGGGAAATGGCTACACCTTC,CSVWEGQGNGYTF
.,TRBV18,TRBJ2-5,15,.,TGTGCCAGCTCACCTCAGGGGAAGCCTGGAGAGACCCAGTACTTC,CASSPQGKPGETQYF
.,TRBV20-1,TRBJ2-5,11,.,TGCAGTGCTAGGCCACGAGAGACCCAGTACTTC,CSARPRETQYF
.,TRBV14,TRBJ2-5,11,.,TGTGCCAGCAGCCATTTGGAGACCCAGTACTTC,CASSHLETQYF
.,TRBV29-1,TRBJ1-1,16,few,TGCAGCGTCCGGCCCCGCGGAAGTGCTACAGACACTGAAGCTTTCTTT,CSVRPRGSATDTEAFF
.,TRBV5-1,TRBJ2-6,17,few,TGCGCCAGCAGCTTCCGAATACAGGGATCAGGGGCCAACGTCCTGACTTTC,CASSFRIQGSGANVLTF
TRBD1,TRBV7-9,TRBJ1-1,14,.,TGTGCCAGCAGCACATCAGGGGGCCGGACTGAAGCTTTCTTT,CASSTSGGRTEAFF
.,TRBV12-3/TRBV12-4,TRBJ2-5,16,.,TGTGCCAGCAGCCCTAGGGAGTCTCGAGGGCAAGAGACCCAGTACTTC,CASSPRESRGQETQYF
.,TRBV6-5,TRBJ2-5,12,.,TGTGCCAGCAGGCCGTCGGAAGAGACCCAGTACTTC,CASRPSEETQYF
.,TRBV14,TRBJ2-5,14,.,TGTGCCAGCAGCCAAGTACGAGACCAAGAGACCCAGTACTTC,CASSQVRDQETQYF
.,TRBV20-1,TRBJ1-1,13,.,TGCAGTGCTCTAAGTGCTGGAGACACTGAAGCTTTCTTT,CSALSAGDTEAFF
.,TRBV6-2/TRBV6-3,TRBJ1-1,12,.,TGTGCCAGCAGTTACGCCCAGACGTCGGCTTTCTTT,CASSYAQTSAFF
.,TRBV6-6,TRBJ2-5,10,.,TGTGCCAGCAGTTACCTTGACCAGTACTTC,CASSYLDQYF
.,TRBV7-2,TRBJ2-7,15,.,TGTGCCAGCAGCCTTAGGGACCTCGGCTCCTACGAGCAGTACTTC,CASSLRDLGSYEQYF